Described below is a single T cell receptor (beta chain) sequence and its context. Its matching antigen is unknown. These data originate in a study of cytomegalovirus exposure and HLA in healthy donors. The assay was immunoSEQ multiplex PCR, and TCRdb's table has in-frame clones only and misses some. Among fewer than 200,000 clones listed, about four fifths were seen once. This CDR3 is 15 amino acids long. Germline V lookup: CDR1 MNHEY, CDR2 SVGAGI. After removal of 0 bases from V and 6 bases from J, the junction contained 0 bases not matched to a gene. The study, taken as a whole, reports: Rarity marked most TCR sequences, yet some public TCRs occurred in many donors. Accounts indicate the classifier identified cytomegalovirus status with strong specificity and sensitivity. CMV antigen specificity of a few CMV-associated chains was confirmed in vitro.

The donors were members of the approximately 130-subject validation cohort (separate from the approximately 670-subject first cohort). The chain has TRBV6-5 and TRBJ2-2, with 11 bases that match TRBD2. The TCR comes from a young woman in good health and CMV-seropositive. The sequenced sample was PBMCs. The CDR3: CASSYSTSGAGELFF. The CDR3 nucleotides read TGTGCCAGCAGTTACTCGACTAGCGGGGCCGGGGAGCTGTTTTTT.